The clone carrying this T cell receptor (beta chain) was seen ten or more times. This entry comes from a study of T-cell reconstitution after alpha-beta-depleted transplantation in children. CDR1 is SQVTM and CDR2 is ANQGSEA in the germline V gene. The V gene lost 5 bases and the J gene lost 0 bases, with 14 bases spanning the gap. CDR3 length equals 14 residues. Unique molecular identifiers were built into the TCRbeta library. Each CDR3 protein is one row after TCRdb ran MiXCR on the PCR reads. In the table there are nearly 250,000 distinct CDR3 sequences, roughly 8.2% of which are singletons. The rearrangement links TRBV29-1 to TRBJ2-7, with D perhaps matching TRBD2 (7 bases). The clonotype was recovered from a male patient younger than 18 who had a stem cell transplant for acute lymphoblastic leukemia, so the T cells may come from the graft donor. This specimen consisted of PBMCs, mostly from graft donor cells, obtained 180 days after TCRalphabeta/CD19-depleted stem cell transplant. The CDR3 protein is CSVFGGPSSYEQYF. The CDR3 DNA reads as TGCAGCGTTTTCGGGGGGCCGAGCTCCTACGAGCAGTACTTC.